This paragraph reports one T cell receptor beta chain. Antigen specificity is unknown. The data belong to a study of regulatory T cells. A couple of CD3G-deficient patients had more severe autoimmunity; all had some. Patients aged 2 to 39 years had fewer naive and more memory CD4+ and CD8+ T cells. Sorting split CD4+ cells into CD25-high CD127-low Tregs and CD25-low CD127-high conventional T cells. The primer mix had 52 TRBV and 13 TRBJ primers. Clones were read by immunoSEQ multiplex PCR, and TCRdb kept only the in-frame ones, dropping some. The data contain 30,000 to 40,000 clones, about 89% of them seen just once; the ten biggest clones take up 2% to 3%. Study findings and constraints: Regulatory T cells showed the strongest V-J pair restriction and V/J gene skewing among patient repertoires. In CD3G-deficient patients, conventional CD4+ T cells were enriched for hydrophobic CDR3 residues at positions 6 and 7.

CDR1 is LNHNV and CDR2 is YYDKDF in the germline V gene (reference sequence). This CDR3 is 21 amino acids long. J was trimmed by 0 bases and V by 2 bases; bases with no gene match: 18. This chain joins TRBV15 and TRBJ1-3, with 8 bases that match TRBD1. What was sequenced was conventional CD4+ T cells sorted from blood. This receptor was obtained from a person aged 18 to 29 with CD3G deficiency. The CDR3 region is CATSRPPRTGWGGGSGNTIYF. Here the CDR3 DNA reads TGTGCCACCAGCAGACCTCCAAGGACAGGGTGGGGAGGAGGCTCTGGAAACACCATATATTTT.